This paragraph reports one TCR beta chain. The sample comes from a study of blood T cell repertoires in COVID-19. Across the study: T cells, B-cell-depleted T cells, or PBMCs provided the cDNA or gDNA that served as material.

Unmatched junction bases numbered 8, after V lost 6 bases and J lost 3 bases. There are 14 residues in the CDR3. From germline, CDR1 is MDHEN and CDR2 SYDVKM. Per the study methods: Reference gene primers were amplified, and this amplification served to estimate nucleated cell counts. Libraries were prepared by immunoSEQ multiplex PCR; TCRdb keeps only in-frame clonotypes and omits some of them. V and J calls and clone size come straight from that table; D and trimming were deduced from the DNA. The sample contains 150,000 to 200,000 clones, 89% of which appear only once. Enrolled through a virtual design, the participants were between roughly 18 and 100 years of age and came from about two dozen US areas.

The V gene is TRBV28, the J gene TRBJ2-7; 7 nucleotides align to TRBD1. The sequence was collected from a woman younger than 30 who had recovered from COVID-19. The sample comprised PBMCs or T cells enriched from blood (not recorded which). The CDR3, as DNA: TGTGCCAGCAGACGCACAGGGGAAGGCTACGAGCAGTACTTC. Translated: CASRRTGEGYEQYF.